Below, one T cell receptor beta chain is given with its context. This sample stems from a study of blood T cell repertoires in COVID-19. As for the study in general: Specimens from acute and convalescent COVID-19 originated in the United States, Italy and Spain. The cDNA or gDNA used as material had been derived from T cells, B-cell-depleted T cells, or PBMCs.

This CDR3 region has 15 residues. Germline CDR1 SGHRS, CDR2 YFSETQ. Trimming pared 4 bases from V and 0 bases from J, leaving 13 bases between. The authors' processing: Estimates of nucleated cell counts were drawn from the amplification of reference gene primers. The assay was immunoSEQ multiplex PCR, and TCRdb's table has in-frame clones only and misses some. Clone size and V and J calls were adopted from that table, with D and trimming inferred from the DNA. This sample has tens of thousands of clones, with about 68% found just once. The sequencing input was peripheral blood. The origin of this receptor is a man aged 45-65 years with active or convalescent COVID-19. The chain employs TRBV5-1 and TRBJ1-2; D call uncertain. The CDR3 sequence is CASSPDAGANYGYTF. The CDR3 DNA reads TGCGCCAGCAGCCCTGATGCCGGGGCTAACTATGGCTACACCTTC.